This TCR beta chain was recorded in a study of blood T cell repertoires in COVID-19. The CDR3 is 15 residues long. Germline CDR1 ENHRY, CDR2 SYGVKD. V shed 8 bases and J shed 7 bases, with 22 bases lying between them. The protocol was immunoSEQ multiplex PCR, while the TCRdb copy is restricted to in-frame clones and leaves out a portion. The data contain 55,000 to 75,000 clones, 70% to 75% of them singletons. The sequencing input was peripheral blood. The chain has TRBV10-3 and TRBJ2-3; a weak D match, TRBD2 (6 bases). The clonotype comes from a man aged 55 to 70 with acute or convalescent COVID-19. As DNA, the CDR3 is TGTGCCATCGCCCCGGGAGAGACAGAGGCTTATACGCAGTATTTT. Translated, it gives CAIAPGETEAYTQYF.